Listed here are 20 T cell receptor beta chains from one sample, sequenced in a study of CD8 T cells in ankylosing spondylitis. In TCRdb, the 5' RACE reads were re-called with MiXCR into one record per CDR3 protein. The sample carries about 92,000 distinct CDR3 sequences, roughly 10% recorded once. The sequenced sample was blood, either unsorted or a sorted T cell fraction (not recorded which). These receptors were obtained from a male donor with ankylosing spondylitis or in good health (not recorded which).

This clonotype was detected many times. V gene TRBV5-5 combines with J gene TRBJ2-7; either TRBD1 or TRBD2 may supply D (5 bases each). Germline lookup yields CDR1 SGHKS and CDR2 YYEKEE (reference sequence). The length of the CDR3 is 15 residues. Trimming cost V 4 bases and J 0 bases, with 14 bases left between them. CDR3 residues: CASSQGRKSSYEQYF. CDR3 nucleotides: TGTGCCAGCAGCCAGGGACGTAAGAGCTCCTACGAGCAGTACTTC.

This clonotype was seen ten or more times. J is TRBJ2-6 and V is TRBV3-1; D is unresolved. Germline-derived CDR1 and CDR2 are LGHDT and YNNKEL (reference sequence). The CDR3 length is 16 residues. Trimming took 0 bases from V and 0 from J, leaving 6 bases between them. CDR3 sequence (DNA): TGTGCCAGCAGCCAAGATTCGTTCTCTGGGGCCAACGTCCTGACTTTC. Translation: CASSQDSFSGANVLTF.

Many counts were recorded for this clonotype. The chain has TRBV15 and TRBJ2-7; 8 bases agree with TRBD1. Trimming cost V 3 bases and J 9 bases; bases outside gene matches: 7. CDR3 length: 13 residues. Germline CDR1 LNHNV, CDR2 YYDKDF (reference sequence). CDR3 amino acids: CATSRTFGTGQYF. The CDR3 region has the DNA TGTGCCACCAGCAGGACCTTCGGGACAGGGCAGTACTTC.

This clonotype occurred many times. The chain recombines TRBV12-3 or TRBV12-4 with TRBJ1-1, with 8 bases aligning to TRBD1. The CDR3 is made up of 15 amino acids. Trimming removed 10 bases from V and 3 bases from J; junction bases left unmatched: 13. This CDR3 is CATASAGTGDTEAFF. DNA for the CDR3: TGTGCCACAGCCAGTGCCGGGACAGGTGACACTGAAGCTTTCTTT.

This clonotype was counted only a few times. This CDR3 is CASSQALTRKDTQYF. In nucleotides, the CDR3 is TGCGCCAGCAGCCAGGCCTTGACTAGAAAAGATACGCAGTATTTT. The chain has TRBV4-1 and TRBJ2-3; possibly TRBD2 for D (6 bases). From germline, CDR1 is MGHRA and CDR2 YSYEKL. The CDR3 covers 15 residues. Trimming left V 3 bases short and J 5 bases short, with 15 bases between.

This clonotype was recorded many times. The chain employs TRBV7-9 and TRBJ2-7; 8 nucleotides line up with TRBD1. In germline, CDR1 is SEHNR, CDR2 FQNEAQ (reference sequence). J gave up 9 bases and V 3 bases, and 7 bases lay outside the gene matches. The CDR3 has 13 amino acids. The chain's CDR3 is CASSFQGALGQYF. CDR3 DNA sequence: TGTGCCAGCAGCTTTCAGGGGGCCCTTGGGCAGTACTTC.

Ten or more counts support this clonotype. The chain combines TRBV2 with TRBJ2-5; 7 bases fit TRBD1. Germline V lookup: CDR1 SNHLY, CDR2 FYNNEI. The CDR3 has 13 residues. With V trimmed by 6 bases and J by 7 bases, 8 bases remained unmatched. CDR3 nucleotide sequence: TGTGCCAGCAGGATACAGGGGCCGGGGACCCAGTACTTC. Its translation: CASRIQGPGTQYF.

This clonotype has just a few counts. V gene TRBV5-4 combines with J gene TRBJ2-2; D not certain. Germline CDR1 and CDR2: SGHNT and YYREEE (reference sequence). Trimming stripped 0 bases from V and 4 bases from J, with 16 bases between. CDR3 length: 17 amino acids. The CDR3 reads CASSLGLRTLGTGELFF. CDR3 in DNA: TGTGCCAGCAGCTTGGGGCTCAGGACCTTGGGCACCGGGGAGCTGTTTTTT.

Comments on this clonotype: The junction differs from germline at one of its ends, possibly a read error. The chain uses TRBV5-1 and TRBJ2-7; 8 bases are a match to TRBD1. Germline assignment: CDR1 SGHRS and CDR2 YFSETQ. The CDR3 totals 16 residues. The CDR3 sequence is CANSYRAGGPLYEQYF. In nucleotides, the CDR3 is TGCGCCAACAGCTATCGAGCAGGGGGCCCCCTCTACGAGCAGTACTTC. The variable domain in full, with the rest retrieved from reference TRBV5-1 and TRBJ2-7, is KAGVTQTPRYLIKTRGQQVTLSCSPISGHRSVSWYQQTPGQGLQFLFEYFSETQRNKGNFPGRFSGRQFSNSRSEMNVSTLELGDSALYLCANSYRAGGPLYEQYFGPGTRLTVT.

This clonotype was counted at least ten times. V gene TRBV28 combines with J gene TRBJ2-7; D might be TRBD2 (6 bases). The V gene's germline CDR1 is MDHEN and CDR2 SYDVKM. V was clipped by 5 bases and J by 7 bases, with 9 bases between them. The length of the CDR3 is 11 residues. CDR3 region: CASSVTREQYF. The CDR3 coding sequence is TGTGCCAGCAGTGTGACTAGAGAGCAGTACTTC. Variable domain in full (rest from reference TRBV28 and TRBJ2-7): DVKVTQSSRYLVKRTGEKVFLECVQDMDHENMFWYRQDPGLGLRLIYFSYDVKMKEKGDIPEGYSVSREKKERFSLILESASTNQTSMYLCASSVTREQYFGPGTRLTVT.

V and J are TRBV28 and TRBJ1-1; D gene unclear. V lost 3 bases and J 0 bases, leaving 11 bases between the germline ends. The CDR3 is 15 amino acids. CDR1 and CDR2 from the germline V gene are MDHEN and SYDVKM. The CDR3 DNA reads TGTGCCAGCAGTTTGCGCTTTGGAATGAACACTGAAGCTTTCTTT. It specifies CASSLRFGMNTEAFF.

The table lists this clonotype with many counts. The rearrangement joins TRBV15 to TRBJ2-5, with D perhaps matching TRBD1 (5 bases). Trimming cost V 0 bases and J 0 bases, with 8 bases left between them. Germline loops: CDR1 LNHNV, CDR2 YYDKDF (reference sequence). CDR3 length equals 15 residues. The CDR3: CATSRERQHQETQYF. As DNA, the CDR3 is TGTGCCACCAGCAGAGAGCGACAGCACCAAGAGACCCAGTACTTC.

The table lists this clonotype with many counts. This chain uses TRBV6-5 with TRBJ1-6; D gene ambiguous. This CDR3 contains 14 residues. V was trimmed by 3 bases and J by 3 bases, leaving 6 bases between them. CDR1 MNHEY and CDR2 SVGAGI come from the germline V gene. CDR3 sequence reads: CASSYIYYNSPLHF. The CDR3 DNA reads TGTGCCAGCAGTTATATCTACTATAATTCACCCCTCCACTTT.

V and J are TRBV7-9 and TRBJ2-1; D tentatively reads TRBD1 or TRBD2 (5 bases each). Germline V gives CDR1 SEHNR, CDR2 FQNEAQ (reference sequence). V lost 5 bases and J lost 9, with 14 bases in between. This CDR3 comprises 13 residues. The CDR3 nucleotides read TGTGCCAGCAGCCCGAAGGGACCTAGTGAGCAGTTCTTC. Translated: CASSPKGPSEQFF.

This clonotype was picked up many times. This chain uses TRBV3-1 with TRBJ1-4; 7 positions agree with TRBD1. Germline CDR1 and CDR2: LGHDT and YNNKEL (reference sequence). The CDR3 is made up of 15 amino acids. Germline trimming cut 4 bases from V and 7 bases from J; bases unmatched to any gene: 9. CDR3 DNA sequence: TGTGCCAGCAGCCCCTACAGGGGAGAAGGTGAAAAACTGTTTTTT. Translated, it gives CASSPYRGEGEKLFF.

This clonotype was observed at least ten times. The J gene is TRBJ2-1, the V gene TRBV29-1; D may be TRBD2 (5 bases). V shed 7 bases and J shed 0 bases, with 13 bases lying between them. Germline CDR1 reads SQVTM; CDR2 reads ANQGSEA. This CDR3 is built from 14 residues. The CDR3 loop is CSGRGGSSYNEQFF. In DNA form, the CDR3 reads TGCAGCGGGCGAGGTGGGAGCTCCTACAATGAGCAGTTCTTC.

This clonotype was seen just once. The gene calls are TRBV5-1 and TRBJ2-7; the match to TRBD1 covers 7 bases. Germline assignment: CDR1 SGHRS and CDR2 YFSETQ. V trimming: 0 bases; J trimming: 6 bases; junction bases outside the gene matches: 9. The CDR3 is made up of 15 amino acids. CDR3 region: CASSLGLGGSGEQYF. CDR3 nucleotide sequence: TGCGCCAGCAGCTTGGGGTTAGGGGGCAGCGGCGAGCAGTACTTC. The complete variable domain, with remaining parts taken from reference TRBV5-1 and TRBJ2-7, reads KAGVTQTPRYLIKTRGQQVTLSCSPISGHRSVSWYQQTPGQGLQFLFEYFSETQRNKGNFPGRFSGRQFSNSRSEMNVSTLELGDSALYLCASSLGLGGSGEQYFGPGTRLTVT.

Many counts were recorded for this clonotype. The chain joins TRBV12-3 or TRBV12-4 to TRBJ2-7, with D tentatively TRBD1 (5 bases). CDR3 length: 14 residues. Trimming stripped 3 bases from V and 7 bases from J, with 16 bases between. CDR3 nucleotide sequence: TGTGCCAGCAGTTTGGAGTTAGGGGTAGGAGAGCAGTACTTC. Protein sequence: CASSLELGVGEQYF.

Ten or more counts support this clonotype. J is TRBJ2-7 and V is TRBV28; a possible D gene is TRBD2 (6 bases). The CDR3 runs 14 residues. Trimming took off 1 base at V and 3 bases at J, with 10 bases between the two ends. Germline V gene data show CDR1 as MDHEN and CDR2 as SYDVKM. The DNA for the CDR3 is TGTGCCAGCAGTTTATTTCGGGGGAGCTACGAGCAGTACTTC. Translated: CASSLFRGSYEQYF. Together with reference TRBV28 and TRBJ2-7, the CDR3 gives the full variable domain: DVKVTQSSRYLVKRTGEKVFLECVQDMDHENMFWYRQDPGLGLRLIYFSYDVKMKEKGDIPEGYSVSREKKERFSLILESASTNQTSMYLCASSLFRGSYEQYFGPGTRLTVT.

This clonotype appeared many times. The V gene is TRBV10-2, the J gene TRBJ2-5; 8 bases map to TRBD1. The V and J ends lost 2 bases and 4 bases, in that order; junction bases with no gene match: 3. From germline, CDR1 is WSHSY and CDR2 SAAADI. The CDR3 extends over 14 amino acids. CDR3 nucleotide sequence: TGCGCCAGCAGTGAGAATGACAGGGGAGAGACCCAGTACTTC. Its protein is CASSENDRGETQYF.